This entry features one TCR beta chain sequence. The data originate from a study of shared clonotypes between healthy human individuals. Study-wide context: Used for every donor were three CD4 naive, three CD4 memory, two CD8 naive and one CD8 memory plate.

The authors' processing: Quality scores were absent from the junction-only immunoSEQ sequences, so filtering differed. Assay used: immunoSEQ multiplex PCR; TCRdb lists only in-frame clones, some missing. Clonal size and the V and J genes are those of that table, whereas D and trimming came from the DNA. The sample has roughly 1.4 million clones; 98% are singletons. The CDR3 sequence is 14 residues long. V was cut by 2 bases and J by 6 bases, with 11 bases left in between. The germline V gene encodes CDR1 SGHRS and CDR2 YFSETQ. Sequencing used naive CD4+ T cells sorted from blood. Subset noted: CD45RA+ positively selected. This receptor was taken from a man aged 30 to 45 in good health. This sequence joins TRBV5-1 and TRBJ2-2; a weak D match, TRBD1 (6 bases). This chain's CDR3 is CASSFRTVAGELFF. The CDR3 DNA reads TGCGCCAGCAGCTTCCGGACAGTGGCCGGGGAGCTGTTTTTT.